This TCR beta chain was sequenced in a study of OX40 agonist ivuxolimab in advanced cancers. Study-level background: Ivuxolimab, which targeted the costimulatory receptor OX40 (CD134), was an agonistic, fully human IgG2 monoclonal antibody. Partial responses occurred in three dose-escalation patients, of whom one had hepatocellular carcinoma and two had cutaneous melanoma. The paper reports the monotherapy dose-escalation portion (N ≈ 50 patients) of the phase I ivuxolimab trial. Of the approximately 50 dose-escalation patients, hepatocellular carcinoma was present in 19, melanoma in approximately 15, renal cell carcinoma in 9 and head and neck cancer in 9. Prior anti-PD-1, anti-PD-L1 or anti-CTLA-4 therapy was permitted, and approximately 39% of dose-escalation patients had received checkpoint inhibitors. The purpose of peripheral TCRbeta sequencing was to test whether ivuxolimab changed TCR sequence diversity and led to clonal T-cell expansion. Intravenous ivuxolimab was administered to patients every 2 weeks at six dose levels: 0.01, 0.1, 0.3, 1.5, 3 and 10 mg/kg. The dose-escalation cohort was over 70% male with a mean age of about 58 years, ranging from roughly 20 to 85. Results the study describes overall, beyond this receptor: The antigen specificity of the peripheral T cells that underwent clonal expansion was not determined. In the 0.1-3.0 mg/kg groups, partial responders had among the lowest normalized peripheral clonal expansion, particularly in CD8+ T cells. At doses from 0.1 to 3.0 mg/kg, clonal expansion was seen in both CD4+ and CD8+ blood T cells between baseline and week 6. After ivuxolimab, more expanded clones were found on average in CD8+ T cells than in CD4+ T cells. Low levels of normalized T-cell clonal expansion were also shown by some nonresponding patients.

Genomic DNA was isolated from the sorted cells so that the TCRbeta CDR3 region could be sequenced. TCRbeta CDR3 regions were sequenced using the immunoSEQ Assay. TCRdb obtained this table from immuneACCESS and retained in-frame rearrangements with V and J assigned. These tables miss some clones; where compared with another copy, unresolved V genes account for less than half of the shortfall, and the remainder is unexplained. This sample gives 2,000 or so clones in total; more than 60% of them show up just once. Around 33% of the sample comes from the top ten. V is clipped by 5 bases and J by 8 bases, and the sequence between their germline boundaries is 15 bases long. Via the germline V gene (reference sequence), CDR1 is MNHEY and CDR2 SMNVEV. The CDR3 runs 14 amino acids, cysteine and phenylalanine included. Only CDR3 DNA is held: 42 bases, read in frame from base 1. The trial excluded patients who had a history of autoimmune disease or were on systemic immunosuppression. In every dose cohort, peripheral blood was drawn for TCR sequencing at baseline, cycle 4 day 1, and cycle 7 day 1. Samples were obtained from an open-label, multicenter, first-in-human phase I dose-escalation trial of ivuxolimab. Adults with locally advanced or metastatic melanoma, renal cell, hepatocellular, or head and neck squamous cell carcinoma were enrolled in the trial. Before TCR sequencing, CD4+ T cells and CD8+ T cells from peripheral blood were sorted into separate populations.

A note on this clone: The specificity of this receptor is unknown. No much larger clone is present one base from it, and per-base qualities are unavailable.

The TCR sequence derives from an adult with an advanced solid tumor such as melanoma, head and neck, liver or kidney cancer. The chain couples TRBV27 to TRBJ2-2; no D segment can be confidently identified. The starting material was CD4+ or CD8+ T cells sorted from blood, obtained in a trial of the OX40 agonist ivuxolimab. The DNA sequence is TGTGCCAGCAGTCCCTTCCTCGCGATAGGGGAGCTGTTTTTT. Its translation is CASSPFLAIGELFF.